This entry lists 22 T cell receptor beta chains sequenced from one sample in a study of blood T cells in healthy people across ages. A second PCR, run for about 6 to 11 cycles, used a sample-barcoded 5' primer plus a J-beta primer mix. MiXCR was run by TCRdb on the 5' RACE reads, yielding one entry per CDR3 protein. The sample contains about 1.4 million distinct CDR3 sequences, almost 60% of which appear only once. Sequencing input: blood. The receptors shown here come from a man aged 18 to 30 in good health.

The chain uses TRBV2 and TRBJ1-2; possibly TRBD1 for D (5 bases). The CDR3 totals 11 residues. Trimming shortened V by 11 bases and J by 2 bases, and 9 bases separated the two germline ends. CDR1 SNHLY and CDR2 FYNNEI come from the germline V gene. The CDR3 DNA follows: TGTGCCCTGGGGCAGAACTATGGCTACACCTTC. Residues: CALGQNYGYTF.

The gene calls are TRBV6-5 and TRBJ2-6; either TRBD1 or TRBD2 may supply D (5 bases each). Germline values: CDR1 MNHEY, CDR2 SVGAGI. This CDR3 spans 17 amino acids. V lost 2 bases and J lost 4, with 15 bases in between. Written as DNA, the CDR3 is TGTGCCAGCAGTTACGGGTTTTTAGGGACGGGGGCCAACGTCCTGACTTTC. Protein product: CASSYGFLGTGANVLTF.

In its sample, this clonotype was seen a few times. This chain uses TRBV4-2 with TRBJ2-3; D may be TRBD1 (6 bases). The CDR3 covers 15 residues. Per the germline V gene, CDR1 is LGHNA and CDR2 is YNFKEQ. V dropped 3 bases and J dropped 4 bases, with 14 bases sitting between them. The CDR3 protein is CASSHPNRVADTQYF. The CDR3, as DNA: TGTGCCAGCAGCCACCCAAACAGGGTCGCAGATACGCAGTATTTT.

The rearrangement joins TRBV2 to TRBJ2-3, with 8 bases matching TRBD2. V was clipped by 3 bases and J by 0 bases; unmatched bases: 8. The CDR3 has 17 amino acids. Looked up from germline, CDR1 is SNHLY and CDR2 is FYNNEI. The CDR3 bases are TGTGCCAGCAGTGACCTAGGACTAGCCCTAAGCACAGATACGCAGTATTTT. This sequence encodes CASSDLGLALSTDTQYF.

Concerning this clonotype itself: At one of its ends the junction is not consistent with the germline gene, which may arise from a read error. This sequence joins TRBV5-6 and TRBJ2-5, with D unclear. Per the germline V gene, CDR1 is SGHDT and CDR2 is YYEEEE. The CDR3 runs 13 residues. The CDR3 protein is CASREMNQEIQYF. CDR3 nucleotide sequence: TGTGCCAGCAGGGAAATGAACCAAGAGATCCAGTACTTC.

The chain carries TRBV6-2 or TRBV6-3 and TRBJ2-1; D is tentatively TRBD1 or TRBD2 (5 bases each). This CDR3 spans 14 amino acids. Trimming took 2 bases from V and 5 from J, leaving 10 bases between them. Germline values: CDR1 MNHEY, CDR2 SVGEGT. In nucleotides, the CDR3 is TGTGCCAGCAGTTACCCCGGGACCCACAATGAGCAGTTCTTC. Translating it yields CASSYPGTHNEQFF.

This chain uses TRBV12-3 or TRBV12-4 with TRBJ1-1; tentatively, D is TRBD1 (6 bases). The CDR3 is 16 residues long. Trimming removed 1 base at V and 0 bases at J, with 12 bases between. Written as DNA, the CDR3 is TGTGCCAGCAGTTTAGGGACAGCTTCCTTGAACACTGAAGCTTTCTTT. Encoded protein: CASSLGTASLNTEAFF.

V is TRBV20-1 and J is TRBJ2-5, with D possibly TRBD2 on 6 matching bases. CDR1 and CDR2 (germline): DFQATT, SNEGSKA (reference sequence). Trimming cost V 3 bases and J 1 base, with 9 bases left between them. This CDR3 region has 13 residues. CDR3 nucleotide sequence: TGCAGTGCTAGTCGCGGGGCCCAAGAGACCCAGTACTTC. Encoded protein: CSASRGAQETQYF.

The chain has TRBV20-1 and TRBJ2-5, with TRBD1 matching 10 bases. The J call may be wrong; the DNA end is better matched by TRBJ2-7. Germline values: CDR1 DFQATT, CDR2 SNEGSKA (reference sequence). This CDR3 region has 14 residues. In nucleotides, the CDR3 is TGCAGTGCTAGAACTAGGACAGGGGGCTACGAGCAGTACTTC. Translated: CSARTRTGGYEQYF.

The chain carries TRBV5-1 and TRBJ2-7; no definite D call. Germline V gene sequence: CDR1 SGHRS, CDR2 YFSETQ. Trimming shortened V by 3 bases and J by 3 bases, and 13 bases separated the two germline ends. The CDR3 runs to 14 residues. CDR3 in DNA: TGCGCCAGCAGCTGGGATGAGGCGATCTACGAGCAGTACTTC. This gives the protein CASSWDEAIYEQYF. The whole variable domain, remainder taken from reference TRBV5-1 and TRBJ2-7, is KAGVTQTPRYLIKTRGQQVTLSCSPISGHRSVSWYQQTPGQGLQFLFEYFSETQRNKGNFPGRFSGRQFSNSRSEMNVSTLELGDSALYLCASSWDEAIYEQYFGPGTRLTVT.

This chain joins TRBV20-1 and TRBJ1-5, with 7 bases matching TRBD1. Germline V CDR1 and CDR2: DFQATT, SNEGSKA (reference sequence). The trim removed 0 bases at V and 4 bases at J, leaving 12 bases unmatched. This CDR3 contains 17 residues. Written as DNA, the CDR3 is TGCAGTGCTAGAGATCCTAGGGGGCAAGTGGGGAATCAGCCCCAGCATTTT. Its protein product is CSARDPRGQVGNQPQHF.

This clonotype has just one count. The chain joins TRBV16 to TRBJ2-1, with TRBD2 matching over 8 bases. CDR1 and CDR2 from the germline V gene are KGHSY and FQNENV. The CDR3 is made up of 16 amino acids. With 2 bases clipped from V and 4 bases from J, the junction kept 7 bases outside the gene matches. The CDR3 DNA is TGTGCCAGCAGCCAAGCGAGCGGGAGAATTTACAATGAGCAGTTCTTC. Protein sequence: CASSQASGRIYNEQFF. Drawing the rest from reference TRBV16 and TRBJ2-1, the complete variable domain is GEEVAQTPKHLVRGEGQKAKLYCAPIKGHSYVFWYQQVLKNEFKFLISFQNENVFDETGMPKERFSAKCLPNSPCSLEIQATKLEDSAVYFCASSQASGRIYNEQFFGPGTRLTVL.

This clonotype came up a few times. V usage is TRBV15 and J usage is TRBJ1-1; a weak D match, TRBD1 (5 bases). This CDR3 contains 17 residues. The V gene lost 3 bases and the J gene lost 1 base, with 18 bases spanning the gap. Germline V lookup: CDR1 LNHNV, CDR2 YYDKDF (reference sequence). In DNA form, the CDR3 reads TGTGCCACCAGCAGCTATTCCGTGGGACGGCAGAACACTGAAGCTTTCTTT. Translating it yields CATSSYSVGRQNTEAFF. Full variable domain (remainder filled in from reference TRBV15 and TRBJ1-1): DAMVIQNPRYQVTQFGKPVTLSCSQTLNHNVMYWYQQKSSQAPKLLFHYYDKDFNNEADTPDNFQSRRPNTSFCFLDIRSPGLGDTAMYLCATSSYSVGRQNTEAFFGQGTRLTVV.

V gene TRBV7-9 combines with J gene TRBJ2-4, with TRBD1 matching over 11 bases. CDR3 length: 16 amino acids. Trimming removed 0 bases from V and 13 bases from J; junction bases left unmatched: 11. Germline lookup yields CDR1 SEHNR and CDR2 FQNEAQ (reference sequence). CDR3 residues: CASSLAQGQGAWEQYF. CDR3 nucleotide sequence: TGTGCCAGCAGCTTAGCTCAAGGACAGGGGGCTTGGGAGCAGTACTTC.

The J gene is TRBJ2-5, the V gene TRBV28; TRBD1 aligns across 7 bases. V lost 3 bases to trimming and J lost 2 bases; unmatched junction nucleotides: 6. The CDR3 consists of 15 residues. The germline V gene has CDR1 MDHEN and CDR2 SYDVKM. This CDR3 reads CASSFWTGLQETQYF. DNA for the CDR3: TGTGCCAGCAGTTTTTGGACAGGACTTCAAGAGACCCAGTACTTC.

J is TRBJ1-2 and V is TRBV6-5, with D maybe TRBD1 (5 bases). Deletions cut 0 bases from V and 8 bases from J, with 13 bases between. CDR3 length equals 14 residues. Germline CDR1 MNHEY, CDR2 SVGAGI. The CDR3 nucleotides are TGTGCCAGCAGTTACTCGGGAGGGGTTGAGGGCTACACCTTC. Protein product: CASSYSGGVEGYTF.

The chain joins TRBV29-1 to TRBJ2-5; 11 positions agree with TRBD2. The assigned J gene may be wrong: the sequence end matches TRBJ2-7 better. The CDR3 is made up of 13 amino acids. Germline lookup yields CDR1 SQVTM and CDR2 ANQGSEA. CDR3 region: CSVLAGGAYEQYF. The CDR3 DNA is TGCAGCGTTCTAGCGGGAGGAGCCTACGAGCAGTACTTC.

This clonotype is a singleton in its sample. This chain uses TRBV29-1 with TRBJ1-1; 7 bases are shared with TRBD1. The CDR3 runs 14 residues. The germline gives CDR1 SQVTM, CDR2 ANQGSEA. The trim removed 4 bases at V and 2 bases at J, leaving 7 bases unmatched. DNA for the CDR3: TGCAGCGTTGGCGGGACAGAGAGAAACACTGAAGCTTTCTTT. Translating it yields CSVGGTERNTEAFF.

The gene calls are TRBV20-1 and TRBJ2-7; a weak D match, TRBD2 (6 bases). V lost 4 bases, J lost 4 bases, and 14 bases lay in between. The length of the CDR3 is 13 residues. Germline loops: CDR1 DFQATT, CDR2 SNEGSKA (reference sequence). CDR3 residues: CSANRGSRYEQYF. CDR3 nucleotide sequence: TGCAGTGCTAATCGGGGGTCTAGGTACGAGCAGTACTTC.

The CDR3 protein is CASSQAAGPFTYEQYF. CDR3 bases: TGCGCCAGCAGCCAAGCTGCGGGCCCATTCACCTACGAGCAGTACTTC. V usage is TRBV4-1 and J usage is TRBJ2-7; D perhaps matches TRBD2 (5 bases). Per the germline V gene, CDR1 is MGHRA and CDR2 is YSYEKL. The CDR3 has 16 residues. V was cut by 1 base and J by 2 bases, with 15 bases left in between.

This clonotype was found once. The chain couples TRBV2 to TRBJ2-3; 7 bases agree with TRBD2. CDR3 length: 16 amino acids. V shed 6 bases and J 3 bases; nucleotides not matched to a gene: 12. Germline V gene lookup returns CDR1 SNHLY and CDR2 FYNNEI. CDR3: CASRRDYLSGTDTQYF. CDR3 sequence (DNA): TGTGCCAGCAGACGGGACTACCTATCAGGGACAGATACGCAGTATTTT.

The chain carries TRBV6-1 and TRBJ1-2, with D hard to call. Germline V lookup: CDR1 MNHNS, CDR2 SASEGT. V lost 5 bases and J lost 6, with 16 bases in between. This CDR3 comprises 14 residues. The CDR3 spells CASSKKGFTDGYTF. The CDR3 coding sequence is TGTGCCAGCAGTAAAAAAGGATTTACGGATGGCTACACCTTC.